This is a list of T cell receptor beta chains from one sample in a study of control samples from healthy donors and cancer patients. Libraries were prepared by immunoSEQ multiplex PCR; TCRdb keeps only in-frame clonotypes and omits some of them. The data hold approximately 100,000 clones, with around 85% observed a single time. Source material: blood. Every receptor here comes from a woman aged 40 to 50 in good health. CDR3s include the opening cysteine and the closing phenylalanine or tryptophan. D genes are given only for firm matches. The size entry is marked missing in some rows and otherwise reads once, few, many or a size class.

V	J	size	D	CDR3	DNA
TRBV7-9	TRBJ1-1	-	-	CASSFPARTEAFF	TGTGCCAGCAGCTTCCCGGCTAGGACTGAAGCTTTCTTT
TRBV19	TRBJ1-3	few	-	CASSMGTIGSGNTIYF	TGTGCCAGTAGTATGGGAACTATTGGCTCTGGAAACACCATATATTTT
TRBV25-1	TRBJ2-7	-	-	CASSLRSYEQYF	TGTGCCAGCAGTCTGAGGTCCTACGAGCAGTACTTC
TRBV13	TRBJ2-7	-	-	CASSSLTVNTYEQYF	TGTGCCAGCAGCTCCCTAACGGTGAACACCTACGAGCAGTACTTC
TRBV30	TRBJ1-4	-	-	CAWSVGGEKLFF	TGTGCCTGGAGTGTGGGCGGTGAAAAACTGTTTTTT
TRBV6-5	TRBJ2-1	-	-	CASSPGGLSYNEQFF	TGTGCCAGCAGCCCGGGGGGCCTCTCCTACAATGAGCAGTTCTTC
TRBV4-1	TRBJ2-2	-	TRBD1	CASSRGQGFTGELFF	TGCGCCAGCAGCCGGGGACAGGGTTTTACCGGGGAGCTGTTTTTT
TRBV24-1	TRBJ1-3	-	-	CATSDPGNTIYF	TGTGCCACCAGTGACCCAGGAAACACCATATATTTT
TRBV5-1	TRBJ2-5	-	-	CASSLVPAGAQETQYF	TGCGCCAGCAGCTTGGTTCCGGCAGGGGCGCAAGAGACCCAGTACTTC
TRBV14	TRBJ2-2	-	TRBD1	CASSPLGQGGGGELFF	TGTGCCAGCAGCCCCCTCGGACAGGGAGGAGGCGGGGAGCTGTTTTTT
TRBV7-2	TRBJ1-1	-	TRBD1	CASSPGGNTEAFF	TGTGCCAGCAGCCCAGGGGGGAACACTGAAGCTTTCTTT
TRBV21-1	TRBJ1-3	-	-	CASSKSRGRGNTIYF	TGTGCCAGCAGCAAATCCCGGGGTCGTGGAAACACCATATATTTT
TRBV7-9	TRBJ1-1	once	-	CASSSSGGNTEAFF	TGTGCCAGCAGTTCCTCGGGGGGGAACACTGAAGCTTTCTTT
TRBV4-3	TRBJ1-5	-	-	CASSQDRGGQPQHF	TGCGCCAGCAGCCAAGATAGGGGGGGTCAGCCCCAGCATTTT
TRBV28	TRBJ2-1	-	-	CASSFDREAVEQFF	TGTGCCAGCAGTTTTGACAGGGAGGCGGTGGAGCAGTTCTTC
TRBV5-4	TRBJ1-6	-	-	CASSLITENSPLHF	TGTGCCAGCAGCTTGATTACAGAAAATTCACCCCTCCACTTT
TRBV2	TRBJ2-3	-	-	CASSVFGGTITDTQYF	TGTGCCAGCAGTGTCTTCGGGGGAACAATCACAGATACGCAGTATTTT
TRBV5-1	TRBJ2-1	-	-	CASSRGDPLNEQFF	TGCGCCAGCAGCAGGGGGGACCCCTTGAATGAGCAGTTCTTC
TRBV5-1	TRBJ2-2	-	TRBD2	CASSLVSSGGTGELFF	TGCGCCAGCAGCTTGGTGTCTAGCGGGGGCACCGGGGAGCTGTTTTTT
TRBV5-6	TRBJ2-1	-	TRBD2	CASSRTSGGTNYNEQFF	TGTGCCAGCAGCCGTACTAGCGGGGGGACTAACTACAATGAGCAGTTCTTC
TRBV19	TRBJ2-2	-	TRBD1	CASQSQGPGELFF	TGTGCCAGCCAATCACAGGGGCCCGGGGAGCTGTTTTTT
TRBV25-1	TRBJ1-2	-	-	CASSEGSGPDLYGYTF	TGTGCCAGCAGTGAAGGTTCGGGACCCGATTTGTATGGCTACACCTTC
TRBV5-8	TRBJ2-6	-	-	CASSSSGSRRANVLTF	TGTGCCAGCAGCTCCAGCGGATCTCGGAGGGCCAACGTCCTGACTTTC
TRBV7-3	TRBJ2-1	-	TRBD2	CASSSGGYNEQFF	TGTGCCAGCAGTAGCGGGGGGTACAATGAGCAGTTCTTC
TRBV7-2	TRBJ2-2	-	-	CASSLRAKVGGELFF	TGTGCCAGCAGCTTACGGGCCAAGGTGGGGGGGGAGCTGTTTTTT
TRBV19	TRBJ1-2	-	-	CASSILLGHQSRYTF	TGTGCCAGTAGTATTTTGCTTGGACACCAAAGTCGCTACACCTTC
TRBV6-5	TRBJ1-1	-	-	CASSLGPNTEAFF	TGTGCCAGCAGTTTGGGCCCCAACACTGAAGCTTTCTTT
TRBV15	TRBJ1-5	-	TRBD1	CATSRDGQGNQPQHF	TGTGCCACCAGCAGAGACGGACAGGGAAATCAGCCCCAGCATTTT
TRBV7-2	TRBJ2-7	-	-	CASSSRRGDEQYF	TGTGCCAGCAGCTCAAGGAGGGGGGACGAGCAGTACTTC
TRBV19	TRBJ1-1	-	-	CASSIGRELNTEAFF	TGTGCCAGTAGTATAGGGAGGGAATTGAACACTGAAGCTTTCTTT
TRBV3-1/TRBV3-2	TRBJ2-5	-	-	CASSQGRAPRETQYF	TGTGCCAGCAGCCAAGGCCGGGCCCCAAGAGAGACCCAGTACTTC
TRBV6-2/TRBV6-3	TRBJ2-7	-	-	CASSSQGGVGEQYF	TGTGCCAGCAGTTCACAGGGGGGGGTCGGCGAGCAGTACTTC
TRBV1	TRBJ2-7	few	-	CTSSQDRQGVTYEQYF	TGCACCAGCAGCCAAGACAGACAGGGGGTTACCTACGAGCAGTACTTC
TRBV27	TRBJ1-1	-	TRBD1	CASSLQGGSSRNTEAFF	TGTGCCAGCAGTTTGCAGGGGGGCAGCTCACGGAACACTGAAGCTTTCTTT
TRBV9	TRBJ1-3	-	TRBD1	CASSATSGTVSGNTIYF	TGTGCCAGCAGCGCCACCTCCGGGACAGTTTCTGGAAACACCATATATTTT
TRBV6-5	TRBJ2-3	few	TRBD1	CASTPGGTGTDTQYF	TGTGCCAGCACCCCAGGGGGTACGGGGACAGATACGCAGTATTTT
TRBV9	TRBJ2-1	-	TRBD1	CASSVEGTVKSNEQFF	TGTGCCAGCAGCGTAGAAGGGACAGTTAAATCAAATGAGCAGTTCTTC
TRBV6-5	TRBJ1-2	few	-	CAGTDRNYGYTF	TGTGCCGGGACCGACAGGAACTATGGCTACACCTTC
TRBV19	TRBJ1-4	-	-	CASQGDREKLFF	TGTGCCAGTCAGGGCGATCGTGAAAAACTGTTTTTT
TRBV10-3	TRBJ1-1	once	-	CAISEAQTTNTEAFF	TGTGCCATCAGTGAGGCCCAGACGACGAACACTGAAGCTTTCTTT
TRBV7-2	TRBJ1-2	-	TRBD1	CASSLQGQGIGYGYTF	TGTGCCAGCAGCTTACAAGGACAGGGAATTGGGTATGGCTACACCTTC
TRBV9	TRBJ1-1	-	-	CASSGGLPNTEAFF	TGTGCCAGCAGCGGGGGACTACCGAACACTGAAGCTTTCTTT
TRBV6-5	TRBJ1-1	-	TRBD1	CAGSTGGRRTEAFF	TGTGCCGGCAGTACAGGGGGGAGACGGACTGAAGCTTTCTTT
TRBV24-1	TRBJ1-1	-	TRBD1	CATSGQGGGTEAFF	TGTGCCACCAGCGGACAGGGAGGCGGCACTGAAGCTTTCTTT
TRBV11-3	TRBJ2-5	-	-	CASSLSRGQETQYF	TGTGCCAGCAGCTTAAGTCGGGGCCAAGAGACCCAGTACTTC
TRBV11-3	TRBJ1-1	-	-	CASSPGGGSTEAFF	TGTGCCAGCAGCCCGGGGGGGGGCTCCACTGAAGCTTTCTTT
TRBV15	TRBJ1-5	few	-	CATSRGKDQPQHF	TGTGCCACCAGCAGAGGGAAGGATCAGCCCCAGCATTTT
TRBV5-1	TRBJ2-7	-	TRBD1	CASSLFPGQGGEQYF	TGCGCCAGCAGCCTATTCCCGGGACAGGGGGGTGAGCAGTACTTC
TRBV4-3	TRBJ1-2	-	TRBD1	CASSDGQDYGYTF	TGCGCCAGCAGCGACGGACAGGACTATGGCTACACCTTC